These 5 T cell receptor delta chains were all obtained from the same sample, sequenced in a study of gamma-delta chains in newborns, infants, children. TCRdb reapplied CATT to the reads. Of 4,000 to 5,500 delta-chain clones in the sample, roughly 40% are singletons; the top ten hold about 14%. The sequencing sample was made of blood. These receptors came from a child who received the measles vaccine.

The J gene is TRDJ1, the V gene TRDV1, with D uncertain. The CDR3 runs to 15 residues. V was shortened by 2 bases and J by 0 bases, with 10 bases between the two germline ends. Per the germline V gene, CDR1 is TSWWSYY and CDR2 is QGS. This chain's CDR3 is CALGERINYTDKLIF. The CDR3 DNA is TGTGCTCTTGGGGAAAGAATTAATTACACCGATAAACTCATCTTT.

A word on this clone: A clone one base away is much larger, so this may be a read error. The CDR3 DNA follows: TGTGCCTTGCACCAGGGGTACTGGGGGATACTCACCGATAAACTCATCTTT. The encoded protein is CALHQGYWGILTDKLIF. V is TRDV3 and J is TRDJ1; 12 bases align to TRDD3. The CDR3 length is 17 residues. Trimming removed 3 bases from V and 1 base from J; junction bases left unmatched: 12. CDR1 and CDR2 (germline): TVYSNPD, GDNSRS (reference sequence).

This chain connects TRDV1 to TRDJ2; 7 bases fit TRDD3. The CDR3 extends over 18 amino acids. Germline trimming cut 0 bases from V and 0 bases from J; bases unmatched to any gene: 7. The germline V gene has CDR1 TSWWSYY and CDR2 QGS. The CDR3 DNA sequence: TGTGCTCTTGGGGAACTTAGAGCTCTGGGGGCTTTGACAGCACAACTCTTCTTT. Translation gives CALGELRALGALTAQLFF.

The chain couples TRDV1 to TRDJ1; TRDD3 aligns across 8 bases. CDR1 and CDR2 (germline): TSWWSYY, QGS. V lost 2 bases, J lost 0 bases, and 32 bases stayed unmatched. This CDR3 spans 25 amino acids. This chain's CDR3 is CALGEKGVVVLHRGIRLGYTDKLIF. In DNA form, the CDR3 reads TGTGCTCTTGGGGAAAAAGGAGTAGTGGTCCTCCACCGGGGGATAAGGTTGGGGTACACCGATAAACTCATCTTT.

The V call is TRDV1, the J call TRDJ1, with 9 bases aligning to TRDD2. The CDR3 spans 24 residues. Germline CDR1 TSWWSYY, CDR2 QGS. Trimming at V came to 5 bases and at J to 0 bases, leaving 31 bases not matched to a gene. The CDR3 coding sequence is TGTGCTCTTGGGAAACCCTTCCTACTCTGGCATAAGAAACCTCACCTCACCTACACCGATAAACTCATCTTT. Amino acid sequence: CALGKPFLLWHKKPHLTYTDKLIF.